This T cell receptor (beta chain) was found in a study of blood T cell repertoires in COVID-19. Study-wide context: Whether acute or convalescent, the COVID-19 samples came from the United States, Italy and Spain.

Original processing notes: The assay estimated nucleated cells by amplifying reference gene primers. Data came from immunoSEQ multiplex PCR; TCRdb stores just in-frame clones and leaves some out. The V and J calls and the clone size are those of that table, but D and trimming were determined from the DNA. Of roughly 30,000 clones in the sample, about 78% were seen once. This CDR3 comprises 17 residues. The junction had 8 bases not matched to a gene; V was cut back by 5 bases and J by 1 base. Germline CDR1 is MNHNY and CDR2 is SVGAGI (reference sequence). The TCR was taken from a woman aged 55-70 years with acute or convalescent COVID-19. The sample comprised peripheral blood. The V call is TRBV6-6, the J call TRBJ1-5; TRBD1 matches 10 bases. The CDR3 bases are TGTGCCAGCAGTCACGGGACAGGGGCAAGAAGCAATCAGCCCCAGCATTTT. Protein product: CASSHGTGARSNQPQHF.